The clone carrying this TCR beta chain showed up many times. Its matching antigen is unknown. V lost 2 bases, J lost 4 bases, and 8 bases lay in between. From germline, CDR1 is SGHDT and CDR2 YYEEEE. The CDR3 has 13 residues. The data were taken from a study of molecular identifiers for immune sequencing clone quantification. About the study: Four of five RNA aliquots from around 20,000 or 100,000 naive CD8 T cells were sequenced. General observations from the study: Amid one million naive cells, spiked Jurkat TCR RNA from one cell was reportedly still detectable. In CMV-specific effectors, clones above 20 copies held over 97% of molecules; naive, under 1%.

The authors built bulk TCR libraries by previously described methods with listed TCR primers. TCRdb reprocessed the PCR reads via MiXCR and lists one record per CDR3 protein. The table includes approximately 630,000 distinct CDR3 sequences, around 25% detected once. This chain links TRBV5-6 with TRBJ2-3; D call uncertain. The sequence was collected from a human donor in good health. Some libraries in this study had Jurkat cell RNA spiked in. The sequencing input was naive CD8+ T cells from blood, with Jurkat cell RNA spiked in. The subset denotes: FACS-sorted CD8+CD4-CCR7+CD45RA+ naive T cells. The CDR3 DNA follows: TGTGCCAGCAGCTTTGAGTGGGCAGATACGCAGTATTTT. It encodes CASSFEWADTQYF. The full variable domain, with the rest looked up from reference TRBV5-6 and TRBJ2-3, is DAGVTQSPTHLIKTRGQQVTLRCSPKSGHDTVSWYQQALGQGPQFIFQYYEEEERQRGNFPDRFSGHQFPNYSSELNVNALLLGDSALYLCASSFEWADTQYFGPGTRLTVL.